These 29 T cell receptor beta chains were sequenced from one sample in a study of blood T cell repertoires in COVID-19. Generated by immunoSEQ multiplex PCR, the TCRdb table keeps only in-frame clones and is missing some. The sample shows about 150,000 clones, around 85% of them seen only once. The material sequenced was peripheral blood. The receptors derive from a man older than 75 with COVID-19, enrolled during active disease.

This sequence joins TRBV19 and TRBJ1-1; D is undetermined. Per germline, CDR1 LNHDA and CDR2 SQIVND (reference sequence). This CDR3 contains 13 residues. With 1 base removed from V and 5 bases from J, the gap between germline ends came to 8 bases. For the CDR3, the DNA is TGTGCCAGTAGTATAGTTGAGGATACTGAAGCTTTCTTT. Amino acids: CASSIVEDTEAFF. Drawing the rest from reference TRBV19 and TRBJ1-1, the complete variable domain is DGGITQSPKYLFRKEGQNVTLSCEQNLNHDAMYWYRQDPGQGLRLIYYSQIVNDFQKGDIAEGYSVSREKKESFPLTVTSAQKNPTAFYLCASSIVEDTEAFFGQGTRLTVV.

CDR3 region: CASSPPSTEGTEAFF. The CDR3 region has the DNA TGCGCCAGCAGCCCCCCGAGCACTGAGGGCACTGAAGCTTTCTTT. The rearrangement uses TRBV4-1 and TRBJ1-1; D is undetermined. V lost 4 bases and J 4 bases, leaving 16 bases between the germline ends. This CDR3 spans 15 amino acids. Germline V CDR1 and CDR2: MGHRA, YSYEKL.

A single count supports this clone. The chain employs TRBV14 and TRBJ1-3, with D maybe TRBD1 (6 bases). V gave up 1 base and J gave up 0 bases, with 13 bases separating them. This CDR3 region has 17 residues. Germline V gene data show CDR1 as SGHDN and CDR2 as FVKESK. This CDR3 is CASSQVIGTYSGNTIYF. CDR3 bases: TGTGCCAGCAGCCAAGTAATCGGGACATACTCTGGAAACACCATATATTTT.

CDR3 region: CASSPNLPGQGGNTIYF. DNA of the CDR3: TGTGCCAGCTCACCGAACCTTCCGGGACAGGGAGGAAACACCATATATTTT. The V and J genes are TRBV18 and TRBJ1-3, with 9 bases that match TRBD1. Germline values: CDR1 KGHSH, CDR2 LQKENI. The CDR3 runs to 17 residues. V trimming: 3 bases; J trimming: 4 bases; junction bases outside the gene matches: 10.

The rearrangement joins TRBV2 to TRBJ1-5, with D tentatively TRBD1 (6 bases). Germline V lookup: CDR1 SNHLY, CDR2 FYNNEI. The V gene lost 7 bases and the J gene lost 3 bases, with 7 bases spanning the gap. The length of the CDR3 is 12 residues. The CDR3 region has the DNA TGTGCCAGCACAGGGGACAATCAGCCCCAGCATTTT. Its protein is CASTGDNQPQHF. The variable domain in full, completed from reference TRBV2 and TRBJ1-5, reads EPEVTQTPSHQVTQMGQEVILRCVPISNHLYFYWYRQILGQKVEFLVSFYNNEISEKSEIFDDQFSVERPDGSNFTLKIRSTKLEDSAMYFCASTGDNQPQHFGDGTRLSIL.

About this clone: The same CDR3 is also encoded by other DNA sequences in this sample. The chain has TRBV11-2 and TRBJ2-5; 10 positions agree with TRBD1. In germline, CDR1 is SGHAT, CDR2 FQNNGV. The CDR3 length is 14 residues. V was pared by 8 bases and J by 3 bases, with 6 bases of the junction left unmatched. The CDR3 nucleotides read TGTGCCAGCTCGCCCGGGACAGGGGAAGAGACCCAGTACTTC. Translated: CASSPGTGEETQYF.

This sequence joins TRBV6-5 and TRBJ2-1; 11 nucleotides line up with TRBD2. From germline, CDR1 is MNHEY and CDR2 SVGAGI. This CDR3 spans 15 amino acids. With 6 bases clipped from V and 8 bases from J, the junction kept 9 bases outside the gene matches. CDR3 amino acids: CASSRSGGASHEQFF. The CDR3 region has the DNA TGTGCCAGCAGCCGTAGCGGGGGGGCCTCCCATGAGCAGTTCTTC.

The CDR3 nucleotides read TGTGCCAGCCAACAGGGGGCGGGAGAAAAACTGTTTTTT. Its translation is CASQQGAGEKLFF. The chain recombines TRBV11-2 with TRBJ1-4, with 9 bases lining up with TRBD1. CDR1 and CDR2 from the germline V gene are SGHAT and FQNNGV. The V gene end was trimmed by 8 bases and the J gene end by 8 bases; junction bases not matched to a gene: 6. The CDR3 length is 13 residues. The complete variable domain, with remaining parts taken from reference TRBV11-2 and TRBJ1-4, reads EAGVAQSPRYKIIEKRQSVAFWCNPISGHATLYWYQQILGQGPKLLIQFQNNGVVDDSQLPKDRFSAERLKGVDSTLKIQPAKLEDSAVYLCASQQGAGEKLFFGSGTQLSVL.

This chain connects TRBV18 to TRBJ1-1; 8 bases align to TRBD1. CDR1 and CDR2 (germline): KGHSH, LQKENI. The CDR3 is 15 residues long. J gave up 0 bases and V 3 bases, and 3 bases lay outside the gene matches. CDR3 protein: CASSPSTGVNTEAFF. The CDR3 nucleotides are TGTGCCAGCTCACCCTCGACAGGGGTGAACACTGAAGCTTTCTTT. The full variable domain, its missing parts supplied by reference TRBV18 and TRBJ1-1, is NAGVMQNPRHLVRRRGQEARLRCSPMKGHSHVYWYRQLPEEGLKFMVYLQKENIIDESGMPKERFSAEFPKEGPSILRIQQVVRGDSAAYFCASSPSTGVNTEAFFGQGTRLTVV.

V is TRBV5-1 and J is TRBJ2-7; TRBD1 might be the D (5 bases). V lost 4 bases and J lost 3, with 11 bases in between. Germline CDR1 SGHRS, CDR2 YFSETQ. The CDR3 length is 13 residues. The CDR3 DNA sequence: TGCGCCAGCAGCCCTCATCAGGGCTACGAGCAGTACTTC. Translating gives CASSPHQGYEQYF. The full variable domain, rest sourced from reference TRBV5-1 and TRBJ2-7, is KAGVTQTPRYLIKTRGQQVTLSCSPISGHRSVSWYQQTPGQGLQFLFEYFSETQRNKGNFPGRFSGRQFSNSRSEMNVSTLELGDSALYLCASSPHQGYEQYFGPGTRLTVT.

This clone was recorded a few times. The CDR3 region has the DNA TGTGCCAGCAGCTTCCGGACAGGGAGTTCACGCGAGCAGTACTTC. It codes for CASSFRTGSSREQYF. The chain combines TRBV7-6 with TRBJ2-7, with 8 bases matching TRBD1. Germline CDR1 and CDR2: SGHVS and FNYEAQ. The CDR3 runs to 15 residues. V lost 3 bases and J lost 6; bases outside the gene matches: 10.

The V and J genes are TRBV25-1 and TRBJ1-2; D may be TRBD1 (5 bases). The germline gives CDR1 MGHDK, CDR2 SYGVNS. Trimming cost V 8 bases and J 6 bases, with 16 bases left between them. This CDR3 spans 13 amino acids. The CDR3 is CASLSQGYDGYTF. CDR3 DNA: TGTGCCAGCCTTTCGCAGGGCTACGATGGCTACACCTTC.

The gene calls are TRBV19 and TRBJ1-1; 7 bases are shared with TRBD1. The CDR3 is 12 amino acids. The junction had 3 bases not matched to a gene; V was cut back by 0 bases and J by 11 bases. Germline lookup yields CDR1 LNHDA and CDR2 SQIVND (reference sequence). The CDR3, as DNA: TGTGCCAGTAGTATAGACGAGGGGGCGGCTTTCTTT. It encodes CASSIDEGAAFF.

This sequence joins TRBV6-5 and TRBJ1-2; D possibly corresponds to TRBD1 (6 bases). V dropped 8 bases and J dropped 6 bases, with 22 bases sitting between them. The germline gives CDR1 MNHEY, CDR2 SVGAGI. The length of the CDR3 is 15 residues. The CDR3 here is CASYPPGALANGYTF. The DNA of the CDR3 is TGTGCCAGCTATCCCCCAGGGGCATTAGCTAATGGCTACACCTTC.

V gene TRBV27 combines with J gene TRBJ1-1, with 7 nucleotides matching TRBD1. The J segment lost 5 bases and the V segment lost 1 base, leaving 13 bases of the junction unmatched. The CDR3 is made up of 17 amino acids. Germline assignment: CDR1 MNHEY and CDR2 SMNVEV (reference sequence). CDR3 nucleotides: TGTGCCAGCAGTTTATTTCCTCCTCGACAGGGCCGAACTGAAGCTTTCTTT. The encoded protein is CASSLFPPRQGRTEAFF.

V is TRBV6-5 and J is TRBJ2-1; D possibly corresponds to TRBD1 (5 bases). CDR3 size: 12 residues. Trimming shortened V by 6 bases and J by 7 bases, and 10 bases separated the two germline ends. The germline V gene has CDR1 MNHEY and CDR2 SVGAGI. CDR3 sequence (DNA): TGTGCCAGCAGAGGGGCAGGGAATGAGCAGTTCTTC. Residues: CASRGAGNEQFF.

The chain uses TRBV2 and TRBJ2-3, with a possible D match to TRBD2 (7 bases). Germline-derived CDR1 and CDR2 are SNHLY and FYNNEI. The CDR3 spans 11 residues. CDR3: CALGGADTQYF. Here the CDR3 DNA reads TGTGCTTTGGGGGGGGCGGATACGCAGTATTTT.

The chain recombines TRBV5-1 with TRBJ1-1; no clear D gene. Trimming cost V 0 bases and J 10 bases, with 10 bases left between them. The CDR3 consists of 12 residues. Per germline, CDR1 SGHRS and CDR2 YFSETQ. CDR3 nucleotide sequence: TGCGCCAGCAGCTTGGCCGGGGTGACAGCTTTCTTT. Its protein product is CASSLAGVTAFF.

This clone appeared a single time. The J gene is TRBJ2-7, the V gene TRBV10-3; D perhaps matches TRBD1 (6 bases). Trimming stripped 3 bases from V and 6 bases from J, with 12 bases between. This CDR3 is built from 13 residues. Germline lookup yields CDR1 ENHRY and CDR2 SYGVKD. The chain's CDR3 is CAISELQGLEQYF. The DNA for the CDR3 is TGTGCCATCAGTGAACTCCAGGGGCTCGAGCAGTACTTC.

V is TRBV3-1 (or the pseudogene TRBV3-2) and J is TRBJ1-6; 7 bases line up with TRBD1. The CDR3 covers 12 residues. With 6 bases clipped from V and 10 bases from J, the junction kept 3 bases outside the gene matches. The V gene's germline CDR1 is LGHDT and CDR2 YNNKEL (reference sequence). CDR3 loop: CASRHRGSPLHF. The DNA of the CDR3 is TGTGCCAGCAGACACAGGGGATCACCCCTCCACTTT.

In its sample, this clone was seen once. J is TRBJ1-1 and V is TRBV18; no reliable D call. CDR1 KGHSH and CDR2 LQKENI come from the germline V gene. CDR3 length: 14 amino acids. V was pared by 6 bases and J by 4 bases, with 15 bases between. The CDR3 bases are TGTGCCAGCTCGTCCAAAGCCAAAAGCACTGAAGCTTTCTTT. Translation: CASSSKAKSTEAFF.

This clone was seen a single time. Other DNA sequences within the sample encode an identical CDR3. The rearrangement uses TRBV9 and TRBJ1-6, with TRBD1 identical over 8 bases. The CDR3 length is 15 residues. Germline V gives CDR1 SGDLS, CDR2 YYNGEE. J lost 5 bases, V lost 2 bases, and 3 bases had no gene match. The CDR3 reads CASSVGTGDNSPLHF. CDR3 sequence (DNA): TGTGCCAGCAGCGTTGGGACAGGTGATAATTCACCCCTCCACTTT.

This chain connects TRBV29-1 to TRBJ2-7; 8 bases match TRBD1. The CDR3 consists of 14 residues. With 4 bases clipped from V and 2 bases from J, the junction kept 7 bases outside the gene matches. Germline values: CDR1 SQVTM, CDR2 ANQGSEA. CDR3 amino acids: CSVATGERTYEQYF. The CDR3 DNA reads as TGCAGCGTTGCGACAGGGGAAAGGACCTACGAGCAGTACTTC.

The V gene is TRBV3-1 (or the pseudogene TRBV3-2), the J gene TRBJ2-1; perhaps TRBD2 as D (5 bases). Germline V gives CDR1 LGHDT, CDR2 YNNKEL (reference sequence). This CDR3 is 17 amino acids long. Trimming removed 5 bases from V and 4 bases from J, with 21 bases in between. CDR3 residues: CASSDYKTPGLYNEQFF. CDR3 DNA: TGTGCCAGCAGCGACTACAAAACCCCGGGCCTTTACAATGAGCAGTTCTTC.

This chain links TRBV11-2 with TRBJ2-7; the D is unclear. The CDR3 spans 14 residues. V was cut by 0 bases and J by 4 bases, with 10 bases left in between. Germline CDR1 SGHAT, CDR2 FQNNGV. In DNA form, the CDR3 reads TGTGCCAGCAGCTTAGACCCGACATTTTACGAGCAGTACTTC. Residues: CASSLDPTFYEQYF.

V gene TRBV4-2 combines with J gene TRBJ1-2; D is possibly TRBD1 (6 bases). This CDR3 has 16 residues. Germline V gene sequence: CDR1 LGHNA, CDR2 YNFKEQ. Trimming removed 0 bases at V and 2 bases at J, with 13 bases between. CDR3 DNA sequence: TGTGCCAGCAGCCAAGAACTGCGGGGGGCGAACTATGGCTACACCTTC. Protein: CASSQELRGANYGYTF.

The rearrangement uses TRBV27 and TRBJ1-1; unclear D gene. Trimming pared 6 bases from V and 2 bases from J, leaving 10 bases between. Germline CDR1 is MNHEY and CDR2 is SMNVEV (reference sequence). The CDR3 runs to 13 residues. CDR3 protein: CASSKYRNTEAFF. In DNA form, the CDR3 reads TGTGCCAGCAGCAAATACAGAAACACTGAAGCTTTCTTT.

The chain uses TRBV18 and TRBJ1-1; 10 bases are a match to TRBD1. The CDR3 is 13 amino acids. J gave up 4 bases and V 5 bases, and 1 base lay outside the gene matches. Germline V CDR1 and CDR2: KGHSH, LQKENI. Written as DNA, the CDR3 is TGTGCCAGCTCAGGGGACAGGGGCACTGAAGCTTTCTTT. It is translated as CASSGDRGTEAFF.

The rearrangement uses TRBV27 and TRBJ1-1, with 9 bases that match TRBD1. The germline V gene has CDR1 MNHEY and CDR2 SMNVEV (reference sequence). J was trimmed by 1 base and V by 4 bases; bases with no gene match: 7. The CDR3 consists of 16 residues. The CDR3 coding sequence is TGTGCCAGCAGTTCCGTGGACAGGGGCCAGAACACTGAAGCTTTCTTT. Translating gives CASSSVDRGQNTEAFF.